The clone carrying this T cell receptor beta chain was observed a few times. Its antigen is unidentified. CDR1 and CDR2 (germline): DFQATT, SNEGSKA (reference sequence). J lost 4 bases, V lost 6 bases, and 7 bases had no gene match. CDR3 length equals 14 residues. The time point: patch test 2, 6 weeks after DPC sensitization. Treatment here: therapeutic diphenylcyclopropenone sensitization with weekly scalp DPC. Sample donors consisted of patients with alopecia, aged 18 to 70 years, who were suitable for DPC. This specimen belongs to a study of human T cells and chemical hapten exposure. Study summary: Each week of the approximately 23-week study, patients had diphenylcyclopropenone applied to the scalp.

In the original analysis: Sequenced samples showed a median of 95,638 TCRs each, with counts running from about 20,000 to 690,000. TCRdb processed the RACE reads anew with MiXCR; each CDR3 protein has one entry. TCRdb assigned the V and J calls; the authors' analysis was not used. Of about 400,000 distinct CDR3 sequences listed, about 6% are singletons. Broader study findings: Patch test score was positively correlated with the counts of TCRs that had expanded at PT1.

The sample here was whole blood, taken in connection with sensitization to the hapten diphenylcyclopropenone (DPC). This chain joins TRBV20-1 and TRBJ2-7; 12 positions match TRBD2. The origin of this receptor is a woman aged 18-29 years with alopecia areata. Some clones in this sample may be carry-over from other donors' samples. The CDR3 region has the DNA TGCAGTGCAAGGACTAGCGGGGACCTGTACGAGCAGTACTTC. Its translation is CSARTSGDLYEQYF.